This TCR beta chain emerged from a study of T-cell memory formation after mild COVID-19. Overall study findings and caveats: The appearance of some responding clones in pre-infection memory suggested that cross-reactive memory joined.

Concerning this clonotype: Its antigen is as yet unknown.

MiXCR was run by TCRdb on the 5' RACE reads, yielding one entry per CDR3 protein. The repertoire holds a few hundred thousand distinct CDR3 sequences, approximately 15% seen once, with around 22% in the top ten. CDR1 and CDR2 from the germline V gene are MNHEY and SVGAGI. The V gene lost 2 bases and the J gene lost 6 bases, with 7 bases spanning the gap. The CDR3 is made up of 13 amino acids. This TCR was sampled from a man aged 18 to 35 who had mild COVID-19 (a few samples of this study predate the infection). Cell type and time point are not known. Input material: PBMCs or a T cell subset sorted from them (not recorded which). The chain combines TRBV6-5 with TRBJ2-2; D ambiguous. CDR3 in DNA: TGTGCCAGCAGTTACGTTGGGGCCGGGGAGCTGTTTTTT. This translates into CASSYVGAGELFF.